This T cell receptor (beta chain) is drawn from a study of OX40 agonist ivuxolimab in advanced cancers. The study, taken as a whole, reports: Circulating CD4+ and CD8+ T cells showed clonal expansion by week 6 at 0.1 to 3.0 mg/kg.

Clones were sequenced by immunoSEQ multiplex PCR, and TCRdb holds only the in-frame ones, with some missing. The sample lists roughly 75,000 clones; around 86% were seen once. Notes on this clone: Its antigen is undetermined.

The sequence was collected from an adult with an advanced solid tumor such as melanoma, head and neck, liver or kidney cancer. Specimen: CD4+ or CD8+ T cells sorted from blood, collected in a trial of the OX40 agonist ivuxolimab.

The CDR3 DNA reads as TGTGCCAGCTCACCACTGCCGACAGGGATGGGAGATGAGCAGTTCTTC. This gives the protein CASSPLPTGMGDEQFF. This sequence joins TRBV18 and TRBJ2-1, with 7 positions matching TRBD1. The CDR3 has 16 residues. CDR1 KGHSH and CDR2 LQKENI come from the germline V gene. Trimming cost V 1 base and J 8 bases; bases outside gene matches: 11.